This TCR beta chain was retrieved from a study of monozygotic twins with inflammatory bowel disease. The authors drew approximately 2.5 ml of blood from each donor. CDR3 length: 14 amino acids. Germline V lookup: CDR1 ENHRY, CDR2 SYGVKD. The study's findings and limits: IBD patients had lower TCRbeta diversity (inverse Simpson) than healthy co-twins.

Total RNA, at roughly 3,700 ng, went into every TCR library. Reprocessing the 5' RACE reads, TCRdb reports a single entry for every CDR3 protein and omits DNA. Its table records approximately 400,000 distinct CDR3 sequences. In regard to this clonotype: Antigen specificity is unknown.

The TCR originated in a human donor with ulcerative colitis or Crohn's disease, or a healthy co-twin of an affected twin (not recorded which). Sequences were obtained from blood. The chain combines TRBV10-3 with TRBJ2-5; there is no DNA to check the TCRdb D call of TRBD1. The CDR3: CAISEGQGSETQYF.